Here is one T cell receptor beta chain with its context. These data originate in a study of CD8+CD57+ T cells in acquired aplastic anemia. About the study: The mean DNA yield obtained from sorted CD4+ and CD8+ cells came to 3 to 4 ug.

Profiling that covered TCR beta VDJ and CDR3 relied on genomic DNA as its template. Each CDR3 protein is one row after TCRdb ran MiXCR on the reads. The sample records about 120,000 distinct CDR3 sequences, 50% to 70% being singletons. For sequencing, patients were chosen who had shown expansion of CD8+CD57+ cells by flow cytometry. Everyone among the patients had severe acquired aplastic anemia. The material sequenced was sorted CD4+, CD8+, or CD8+CD57+ T cells (not recorded which) from PBMCs. This receptor was identified in a human donor with aplastic anemia.

The CDR3 DNA follows: TGTGCCACCAGCAGAACGACTAGCGGGAGCGGCACAGATACGCAGTATTTT. Its translation is CATSRTTSGSGTDTQYF. This sequence joins TRBV15 and TRBJ2-3; TRBD2 aligns across 12 bases. Germline CDR1 reads LNHNV; CDR2 reads YYDKDF (reference sequence). The CDR3 has 17 amino acids. Germline trimming cut 2 bases from V and 1 base from J; bases unmatched to any gene: 4.